The rows below give T cell receptor beta chains drawn from one sample of a study of blood T cell repertoires in COVID-19. Sequencing was performed with immunoSEQ multiplex PCR; in TCRdb, only in-frame clones are kept and a portion is missing. This table has roughly 13,000 clones, around four fifths appearing once. Sequenced: peripheral blood. The receptors were gathered from a man aged 40-49 years with active or convalescent COVID-19. The CDR3 runs from the conserved cysteine through the conserved F or W. The D gene is left open where the match is weak. A row's size may be missing; if present it is once, few, many or a size class.

CDR3 length	J gene	V gene	D gene	clone size	CDR3 DNA	CDR3 protein
15	TRBJ2-3	TRBV3-1/TRBV3-2	TRBD2	.	TGTGCCAGCAGCCAAGATTCTAGCGGGGGGGATACGCAGTATTTT	CASSQDSSGGDTQYF
14	TRBJ1-4	TRBV19	.	.	TGTGCCACCCAAAGGGGAGGAGATAATGAAAAACTGTTTTTT	CATQRGGDNEKLFF
14	TRBJ1-2	TRBV5-1	TRBD1	.	TGCGCCAGCAGCCACGGGACAGGGGATTATGGCTACACCTTC	CASSHGTGDYGYTF
13	TRBJ2-3	TRBV29-1	TRBD1	.	TGCAGCGTAAGGACAGGGGGACAAGATACGCAGTATTTT	CSVRTGGQDTQYF
16	TRBJ2-5	TRBV25-1	TRBD1	.	TGTGCCAGCAGTGAATTCGTAGGGACAGCTCAAGAGACCCAGTACTTC	CASSEFVGTAQETQYF
14	TRBJ1-1	TRBV15	.	.	TGTGCCACCAGCAGAGGACAGTTGAACACTGAAGCTTTCTTT	CATSRGQLNTEAFF
15	TRBJ2-5	TRBV19	.	few	TGTGCCAGTAGTATAGGGGGACTGCTGGGGGAGACCCAGTACTTC	CASSIGGLLGETQYF
15	TRBJ2-1	TRBV28	.	.	TGTGCCAGCACCCTAACACCGGACAGACACAATGAGCAGTTCTTC	CASTLTPDRHNEQFF
15	TRBJ1-1	TRBV15	TRBD1	.	TGTGCCACCAGCAGGCAAACAGGGGTCGGCACTGAAGCTTTCTTT	CATSRQTGVGTEAFF
15	TRBJ2-3	TRBV5-1	TRBD2	.	TGCGCCAGCAGCGCGGGAGGCGCCCTCACAGATACGCAGTATTTT	CASSAGGALTDTQYF
15	TRBJ1-3	TRBV10-3	.	.	TGTGCCACCCGGGGGGAGGGTCTCTCTGGAAACACCATATATTTT	CATRGEGLSGNTIYF